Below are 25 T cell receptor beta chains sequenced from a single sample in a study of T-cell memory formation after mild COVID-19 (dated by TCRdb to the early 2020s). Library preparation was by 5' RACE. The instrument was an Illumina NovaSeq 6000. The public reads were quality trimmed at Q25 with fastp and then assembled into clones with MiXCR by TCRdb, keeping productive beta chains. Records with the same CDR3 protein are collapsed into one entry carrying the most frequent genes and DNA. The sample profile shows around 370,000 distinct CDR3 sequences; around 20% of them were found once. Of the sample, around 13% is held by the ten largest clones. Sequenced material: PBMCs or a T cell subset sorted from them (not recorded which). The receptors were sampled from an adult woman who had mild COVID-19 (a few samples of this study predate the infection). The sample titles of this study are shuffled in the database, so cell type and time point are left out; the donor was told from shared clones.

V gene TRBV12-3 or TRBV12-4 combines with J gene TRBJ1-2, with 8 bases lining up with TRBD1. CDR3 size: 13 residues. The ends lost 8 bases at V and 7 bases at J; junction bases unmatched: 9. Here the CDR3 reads CASGQFQGAGYTF. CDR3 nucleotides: TGTGCCAGCGGTCAGTTTCAGGGGGCTGGCTACACCTTC.

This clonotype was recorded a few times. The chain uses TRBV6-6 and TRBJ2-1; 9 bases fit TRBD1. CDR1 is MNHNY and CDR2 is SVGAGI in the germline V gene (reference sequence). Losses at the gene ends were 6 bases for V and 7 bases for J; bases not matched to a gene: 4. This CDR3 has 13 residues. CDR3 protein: CASRGTGRNEQFF. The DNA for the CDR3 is TGTGCCAGCAGGGGGACAGGGAGGAATGAGCAGTTCTTC.

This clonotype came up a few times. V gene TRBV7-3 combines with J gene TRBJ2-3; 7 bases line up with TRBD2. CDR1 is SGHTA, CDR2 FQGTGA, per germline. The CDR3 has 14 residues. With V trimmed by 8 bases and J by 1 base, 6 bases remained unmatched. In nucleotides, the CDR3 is TGTGCCAGCTCCCGGGGAGGGGGCACAGATACGCAGTATTTT. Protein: CASSRGGGTDTQYF.

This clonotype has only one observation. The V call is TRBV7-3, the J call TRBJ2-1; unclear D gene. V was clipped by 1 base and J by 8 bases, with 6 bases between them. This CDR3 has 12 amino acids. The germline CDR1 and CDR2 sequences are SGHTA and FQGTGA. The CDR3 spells CASSLNIDEQFF. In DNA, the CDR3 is TGTGCCAGCAGCTTAAATATCGATGAGCAGTTCTTC.

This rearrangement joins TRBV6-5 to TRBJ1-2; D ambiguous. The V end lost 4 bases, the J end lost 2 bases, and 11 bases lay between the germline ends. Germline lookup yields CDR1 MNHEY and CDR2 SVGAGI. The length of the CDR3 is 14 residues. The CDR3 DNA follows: TGTGCCAGCAGTTTGAGGTCGGCAAACTATGGCTACACCTTC. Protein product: CASSLRSANYGYTF.

CDR3 sequence reads: CASSLVQGKHYGYTF. The CDR3 DNA reads as TGCGCCAGCAGCTTGGTACAGGGTAAACACTATGGCTACACCTTC. This chain links TRBV5-1 with TRBJ1-2; D is perhaps TRBD1 (6 bases). V dropped 0 bases and J dropped 3 bases, with 12 bases sitting between them. The germline CDR1 and CDR2 sequences are SGHRS and YFSETQ. The CDR3 runs 15 residues.

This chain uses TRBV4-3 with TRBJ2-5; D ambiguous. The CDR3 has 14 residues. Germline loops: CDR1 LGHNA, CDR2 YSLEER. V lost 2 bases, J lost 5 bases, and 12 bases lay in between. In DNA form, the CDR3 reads TGCGCCAGCAGCCAAAGTAGAGCGATGGAGACCCAGTACTTC. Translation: CASSQSRAMETQYF.

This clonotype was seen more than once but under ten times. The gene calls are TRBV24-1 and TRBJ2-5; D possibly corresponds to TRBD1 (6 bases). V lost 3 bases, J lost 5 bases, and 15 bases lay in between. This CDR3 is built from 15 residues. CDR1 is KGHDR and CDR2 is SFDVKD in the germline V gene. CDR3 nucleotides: TGTGCCACCAGTGATCCTCGGACAGCCCGGGAGACCCAGTACTTC. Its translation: CATSDPRTARETQYF.

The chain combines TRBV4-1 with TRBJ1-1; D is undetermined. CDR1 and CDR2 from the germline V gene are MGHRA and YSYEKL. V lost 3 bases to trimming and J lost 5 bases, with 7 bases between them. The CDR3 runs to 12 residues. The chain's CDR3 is CASSHGGTEAFF. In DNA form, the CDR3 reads TGCGCCAGCAGCCACGGCGGAACTGAAGCTTTCTTT.

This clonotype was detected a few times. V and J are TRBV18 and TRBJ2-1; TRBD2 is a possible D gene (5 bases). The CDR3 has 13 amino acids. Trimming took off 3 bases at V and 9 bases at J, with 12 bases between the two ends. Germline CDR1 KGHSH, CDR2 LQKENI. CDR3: CASSPGLSGEQFF. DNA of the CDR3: TGTGCCAGCTCACCTGGACTTTCTGGTGAGCAGTTCTTC.

The CDR3 DNA reads as TGCGCCAGCAGTTCAGGGGGAGATGCGGAAGCTTTCTTT. This codes for CASSSGGDAEAFF. The chain couples TRBV5-1 to TRBJ1-1; 7 positions match TRBD1. Germline V gives CDR1 SGHRS, CDR2 YFSETQ. The CDR3 consists of 13 residues. V lost 5 bases to trimming and J lost 8 bases; unmatched junction nucleotides: 9.

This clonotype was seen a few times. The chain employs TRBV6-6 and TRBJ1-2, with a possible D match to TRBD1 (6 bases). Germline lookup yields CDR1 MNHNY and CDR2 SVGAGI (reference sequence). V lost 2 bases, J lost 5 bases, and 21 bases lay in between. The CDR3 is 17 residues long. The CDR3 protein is CASSYPPPGGGNYGYTF. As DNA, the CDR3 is TGTGCCAGCAGTTACCCGCCCCCGGGGGGCGGGAATTATGGCTACACCTTC.

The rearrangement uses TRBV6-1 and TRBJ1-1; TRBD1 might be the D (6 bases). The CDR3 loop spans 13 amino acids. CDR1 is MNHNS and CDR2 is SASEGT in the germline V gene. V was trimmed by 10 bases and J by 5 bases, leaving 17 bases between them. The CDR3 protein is CATPTGPGTEAFF. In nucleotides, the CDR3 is TGTGCCACTCCGACAGGTCCAGGGACTGAAGCTTTCTTT.

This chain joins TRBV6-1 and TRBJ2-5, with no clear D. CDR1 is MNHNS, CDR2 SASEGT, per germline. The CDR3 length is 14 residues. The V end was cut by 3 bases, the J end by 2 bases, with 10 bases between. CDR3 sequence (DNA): TGTGCCAGCAGTGACGTGAGCCCTCAAGAGACCCAGTACTTC. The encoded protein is CASSDVSPQETQYF.

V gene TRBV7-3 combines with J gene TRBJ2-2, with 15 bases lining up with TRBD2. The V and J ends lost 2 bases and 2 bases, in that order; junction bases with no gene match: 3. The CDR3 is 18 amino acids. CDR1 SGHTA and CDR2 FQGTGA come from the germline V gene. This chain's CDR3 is CASSLWTSGRVNTGELFF. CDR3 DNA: TGTGCCAGCAGCTTATGGACTAGCGGGAGGGTAAACACCGGGGAGCTGTTTTTT. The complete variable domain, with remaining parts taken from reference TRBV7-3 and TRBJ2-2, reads GAGVSQTPSNKVTEKGKYVELRCDPISGHTALYWYRQSLGQGPEFLIYFQGTGAADDSGLPNDRFFAVRPEGSVSTLKIQRTERGDSAVYLCASSLWTSGRVNTGELFFGEGSRLTVL.

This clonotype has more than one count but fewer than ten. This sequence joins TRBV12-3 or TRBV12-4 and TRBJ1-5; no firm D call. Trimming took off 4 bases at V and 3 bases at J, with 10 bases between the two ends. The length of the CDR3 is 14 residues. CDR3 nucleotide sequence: TGTGCCAGCAGTTCCCAGAAGACCAATCAGCCCCAGCATTTT. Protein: CASSSQKTNQPQHF.

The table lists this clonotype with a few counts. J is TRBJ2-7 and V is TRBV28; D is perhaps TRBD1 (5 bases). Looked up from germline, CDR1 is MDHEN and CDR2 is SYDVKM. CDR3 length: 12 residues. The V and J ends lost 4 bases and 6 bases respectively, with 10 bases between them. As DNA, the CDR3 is TGTGCCAGCAGTTCGGACATTCGCGAGCAGTACTTC. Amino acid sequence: CASSSDIREQYF.

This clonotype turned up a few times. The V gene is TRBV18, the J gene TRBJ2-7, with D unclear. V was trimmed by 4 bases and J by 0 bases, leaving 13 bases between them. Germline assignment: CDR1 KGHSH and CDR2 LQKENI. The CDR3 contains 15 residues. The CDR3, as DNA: TGTGCCAGCTCACGATACGGGTCGAGCTCCTACGAGCAGTACTTC. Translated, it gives CASSRYGSSSYEQYF.

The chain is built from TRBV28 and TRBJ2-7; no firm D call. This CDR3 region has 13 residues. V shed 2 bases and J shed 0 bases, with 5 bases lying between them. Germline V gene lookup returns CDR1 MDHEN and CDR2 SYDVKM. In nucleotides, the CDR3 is TGTGCCAGCAGTTTAACCCCCTCCTACGAGCAGTACTTC. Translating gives CASSLTPSYEQYF.

DNA for the CDR3: TGCGCCAGCAGCTTGTACGGCCAGGGGTACGAGCAGTACTTC. Translated: CASSLYGQGYEQYF. V gene TRBV5-1 combines with J gene TRBJ2-7, with a tentative D call TRBD1 (6 bases). Germline-derived CDR1 and CDR2 are SGHRS and YFSETQ. Deletions cut 1 base from V and 4 bases from J, with 12 bases between. The length of the CDR3 is 14 residues. The full variable domain, completed using reference TRBV5-1 and TRBJ2-7, is KAGVTQTPRYLIKTRGQQVTLSCSPISGHRSVSWYQQTPGQGLQFLFEYFSETQRNKGNFPGRFSGRQFSNSRSEMNVSTLELGDSALYLCASSLYGQGYEQYFGPGTRLTVT.

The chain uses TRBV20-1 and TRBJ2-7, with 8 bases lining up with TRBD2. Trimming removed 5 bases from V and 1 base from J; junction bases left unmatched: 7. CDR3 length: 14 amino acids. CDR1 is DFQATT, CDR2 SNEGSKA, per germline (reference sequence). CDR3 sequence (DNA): TGCAGTGCTGGGCATAGCGGGACTTCCTACGAGCAGTACTTC. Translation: CSAGHSGTSYEQYF.

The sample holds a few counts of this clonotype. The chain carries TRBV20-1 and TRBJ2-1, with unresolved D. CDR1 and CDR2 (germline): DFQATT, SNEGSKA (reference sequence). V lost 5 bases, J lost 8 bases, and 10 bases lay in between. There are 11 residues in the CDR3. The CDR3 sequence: CSAQLGYEQFF. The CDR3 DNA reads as TGCAGTGCTCAGTTGGGCTATGAGCAGTTCTTC.

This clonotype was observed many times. The CDR3 DNA reads as TGTGCCAGCAGCTTACCGCAGGGGCTCAATGAGCAGTTCTTC. Translation: CASSLPQGLNEQFF. The chain carries TRBV7-8 and TRBJ2-1, with D perhaps TRBD1 (6 bases). V shed 2 bases and J shed 6 bases, with 11 bases lying between them. The germline V gene has CDR1 SGHVS and CDR2 FQNEAQ. The CDR3 runs to 14 residues.

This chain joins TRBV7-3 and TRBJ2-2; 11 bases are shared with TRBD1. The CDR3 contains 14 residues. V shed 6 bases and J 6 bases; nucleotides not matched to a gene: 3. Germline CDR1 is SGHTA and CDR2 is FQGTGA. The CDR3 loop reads CASSMDRGPGELFF. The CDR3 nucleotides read TGTGCCAGCAGTATGGACAGGGGGCCCGGGGAGCTGTTTTTT.

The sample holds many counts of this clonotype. In DNA form, the CDR3 reads TGTGCCAGCAGTTCGGGACAGGGGAGATACGAGCAGTACTTC. Residues: CASSSGQGRYEQYF. The chain is built from TRBV12-3 or TRBV12-4 and TRBJ2-7, with 10 bases matching TRBD1. The ends lost 4 bases at V and 4 bases at J; junction bases unmatched: 4. This CDR3 comprises 14 residues.